This TCR beta chain was sequenced during a study of blood T cell repertoires in COVID-19. Study information: The origin of the acute and convalescent COVID-19 samples was the United States, Italy and Spain. The cDNA or gDNA used as material had been derived from T cells, B-cell-depleted T cells, or PBMCs.

In its sample, this clone was seen a few times. Trimming took 2 bases from V and 1 from J, leaving 12 bases between them. Germline V CDR1 and CDR2: LGHNT, FRNRAP. The CDR3 sequence is 16 residues long. In the original workflow: Quantification of nucleated cells was approximated via reference gene primer amplification. TCRdb keeps only in-frame clones here, not all; method: immunoSEQ multiplex PCR. The DNA gave D and trimming, while V, J and clone size come from that table. Of under 500,000 clones in the sample, around nine tenths are singletons; the top ten hold almost 2%. The material sequenced was PBMCs or T cells enriched from blood (not recorded which). The V gene is TRBV12-5, the J gene TRBJ2-1, with a weak D call TRBD2 (5 bases). This TCR derives from a woman aged 18-30 years with acute COVID-19. CDR3: CASGLQNPGSYNEQFF. DNA of the CDR3: TGTGCTAGTGGTTTGCAAAACCCGGGGTCCTACAATGAGCAGTTCTTC.